A selection of T cell receptor beta chains follows, all from one sample in a study of blood T cell repertoires in COVID-19. Here immunoSEQ multiplex PCR was the method, and the copy in TCRdb shows in-frame clones only, minus some. Counted here are about 120,000 clones, 70% to 85% occurring once; the ten biggest clones make up roughly 7%. Sequencing was done on a sample of peripheral blood. The origin of the receptors is a man aged 65 to 85 with active or convalescent COVID-19. Each CDR3 is given with its conserved first and last residue. The D gene is left open where the match is weak. The size entry is marked missing in some rows and otherwise reads once, few, many or a size class.

>.|TRBV12-3/TRBV12-4|TRBD2|TRBJ2-7
CASSSGGEQYF
TGTGCCAGCAGTTCGGGGGGCGAGCAGTACTTC
>.|TRBV19|.|TRBJ1-5
CASSLTYQPQHF
TGTGCCAGTAGCCTTACCTACCAGCCCCAGCATTTT
>.|TRBV18|.|TRBJ2-1
CASSPREGGNSYNEQFF
TGTGCCAGCTCACCACGGGAGGGGGGAAACTCCTACAATGAGCAGTTCTTC
>few|TRBV5-1|TRBD1|TRBJ2-7
CASSLSGQGFSYEQYF
TGCGCCAGCAGCTTGTCGGGACAGGGGTTCTCCTACGAGCAGTACTTC
>.|TRBV29-1|TRBD2|TRBJ2-1
CSVEWISGAGYNEQFF
TGCAGCGTTGAATGGATTAGCGGGGCTGGGTACAATGAGCAGTTCTTC
>.|TRBV6-2/TRBV6-3|.|TRBJ1-5
CASSYDSLGSGQPQHF
TGTGCCAGCAGTTACGACAGCCTGGGGTCGGGCCAGCCCCAGCATTTT
>.|TRBV20-1|.|TRBJ1-4
CSASADRFIQLEKLFF
TGCAGTGCTAGTGCCGACAGATTTATTCAACTTGAAAAACTGTTTTTT
>.|TRBV29-1|.|TRBJ1-1
CSVEVQLNTEAFF
TGCAGCGTTGAGGTACAACTGAACACTGAAGCTTTCTTT
>.|TRBV2|TRBD1|TRBJ2-4
CASSAGQGNIQYF
TGTGCCAGCAGTGCCGGACAGGGTAACATTCAGTACTTC
>.|TRBV28|.|TRBJ1-3
CASKLGGTGNTIYF
TGTGCCAGCAAACTCGGAGGGACTGGAAACACCATATATTTT
>.|TRBV6-5|TRBD1|TRBJ2-5
CASSSRTGSIQETQYF
TGTGCCAGCAGTTCCCGGACAGGCTCAATACAAGAGACCCAGTACTTC
>many|TRBV14|.|TRBJ1-2
CASSQELYGGYTF
TGTGCCAGCAGCCAAGAACTCTATGGTGGCTACACCTTC
>.|TRBV7-3|.|TRBJ2-5
CASSSGSGSEETQYF
TGTGCCAGCAGCTCGGGGTCGGGGTCCGAGGAGACCCAGTACTTC
>.|TRBV7-9|TRBD1|TRBJ1-6
CASIRTGDNSPLHF
TGTGCCAGCATTAGGACAGGGGATAATTCACCCCTCCACTTT
>.|TRBV18|.|TRBJ1-2
CASSPKGDGYTF
TGTGCCAGCTCACCCAAAGGGGATGGCTACACCTTC
>.|TRBV4-2|.|TRBJ2-7
CASSQGGQGTFEQYF
TGTGCCAGCAGCCAAGGGGGCCAGGGGACCTTTGAGCAGTACTTC
>.|TRBV6-6|.|TRBJ1-5
CASSYSGGSAHQPQHF
TGTGCCAGCAGTTACTCGGGAGGGAGCGCACATCAGCCCCAGCATTTT
>.|TRBV7-2|TRBD1|TRBJ2-2
CASSPDRLNTGELFF
TGTGCCAGCAGCCCGGACAGGCTGAACACCGGGGAGCTGTTTTTT
>.|TRBV7-2|.|TRBJ2-2
CASSTGQNTGELFF
TGTGCCAGCAGCACTGGTCAGAACACCGGGGAGCTGTTTTTT
>.|TRBV7-2|TRBD1|TRBJ1-5
CASSSDRERPQHF
TGTGCCAGCAGCTCAGACAGGGAAAGGCCCCAGCATTTT
>.|TRBV2|TRBD2|TRBJ2-1
CASRGLAGGARYNEQFF
TGTGCCAGCAGGGGACTAGCGGGGGGGGCCCGCTACAATGAGCAGTTCTTC
>.|TRBV18|TRBD2|TRBJ2-1
CASSPRTSGSSYNEQFF
TGTGCCAGCTCACCAAGGACTAGCGGGAGCTCCTACAATGAGCAGTTCTTC
>.|TRBV5-1|TRBD2|TRBJ2-2
CASSETGLVTGELFF
TGCGCCAGCAGCGAAACGGGACTAGTCACCGGGGAGCTGTTTTTT
>.|TRBV19|.|TRBJ1-4
CASSSRDNEKLFF
TGTGCCAGTAGTTCCAGGGATAATGAAAAACTGTTTTTT